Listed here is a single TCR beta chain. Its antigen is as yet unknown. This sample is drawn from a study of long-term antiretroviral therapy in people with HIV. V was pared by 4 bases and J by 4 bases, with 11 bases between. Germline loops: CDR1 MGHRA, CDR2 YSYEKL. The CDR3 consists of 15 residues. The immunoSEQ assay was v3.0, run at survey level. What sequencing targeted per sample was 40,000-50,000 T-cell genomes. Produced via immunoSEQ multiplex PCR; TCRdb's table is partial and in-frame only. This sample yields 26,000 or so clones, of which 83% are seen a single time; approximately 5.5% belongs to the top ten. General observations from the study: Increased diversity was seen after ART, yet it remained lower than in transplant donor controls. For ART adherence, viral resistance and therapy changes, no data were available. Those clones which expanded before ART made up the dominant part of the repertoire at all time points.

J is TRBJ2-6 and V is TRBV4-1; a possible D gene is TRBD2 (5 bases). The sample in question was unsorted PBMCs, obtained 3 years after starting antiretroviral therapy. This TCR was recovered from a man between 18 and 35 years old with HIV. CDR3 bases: TGCGCCAGCAGCCCCCCTCCGGGGGGGGCCAACGTCCTGACTTTC. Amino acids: CASSPPPGGANVLTF.